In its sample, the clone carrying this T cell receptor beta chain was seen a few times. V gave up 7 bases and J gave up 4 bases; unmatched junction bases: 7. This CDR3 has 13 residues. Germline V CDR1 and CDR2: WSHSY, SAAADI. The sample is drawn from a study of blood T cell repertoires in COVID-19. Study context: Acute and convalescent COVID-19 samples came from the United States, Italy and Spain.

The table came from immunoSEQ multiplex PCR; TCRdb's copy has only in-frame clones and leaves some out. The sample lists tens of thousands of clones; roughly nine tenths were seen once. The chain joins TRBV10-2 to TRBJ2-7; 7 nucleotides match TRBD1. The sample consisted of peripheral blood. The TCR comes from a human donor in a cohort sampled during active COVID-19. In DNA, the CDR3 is TGCGCCAGCAAATCGGGACAGAATTACGAGCAGTACTTC. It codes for CASKSGQNYEQYF.